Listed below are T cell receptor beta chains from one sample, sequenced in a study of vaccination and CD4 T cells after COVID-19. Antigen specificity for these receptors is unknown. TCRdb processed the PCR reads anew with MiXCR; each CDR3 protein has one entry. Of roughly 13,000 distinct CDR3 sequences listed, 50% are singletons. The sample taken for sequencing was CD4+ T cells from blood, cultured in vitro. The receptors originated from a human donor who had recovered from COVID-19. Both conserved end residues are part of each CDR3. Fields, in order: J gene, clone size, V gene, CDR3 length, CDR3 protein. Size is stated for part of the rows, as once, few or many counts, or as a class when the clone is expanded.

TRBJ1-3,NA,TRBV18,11,CASLYRDTIYF
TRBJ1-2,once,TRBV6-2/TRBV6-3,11,CASSHGYGYTF
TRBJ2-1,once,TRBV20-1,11,CSAPRDNEQFF
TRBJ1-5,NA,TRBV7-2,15,CASSLTSYSNQPQHF
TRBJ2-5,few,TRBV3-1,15,CASSPGLPRPETQYF
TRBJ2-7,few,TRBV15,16,CATSTITSGGSYEQYF
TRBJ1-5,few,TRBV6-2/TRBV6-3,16,CASSPSGTGSNQPQHF
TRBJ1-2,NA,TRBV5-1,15,CASSLGRDRDYGYTF
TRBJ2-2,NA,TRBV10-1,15,CASSVEGFNTGELFF
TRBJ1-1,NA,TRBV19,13,CATSRIGYTEAFF
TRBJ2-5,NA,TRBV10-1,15,CASSESGQERETQYF
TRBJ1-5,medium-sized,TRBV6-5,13,CASSYDGFQPQHF
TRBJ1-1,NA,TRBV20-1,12,CSARASNTEAFF
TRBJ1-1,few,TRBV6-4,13,CASSAGARTEAFF
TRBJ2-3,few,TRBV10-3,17,CAISESRVSGSTDTQYF
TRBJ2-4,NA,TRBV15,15,CATSPQGGAKNIQYF
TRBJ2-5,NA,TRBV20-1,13,CSAIGGPQETQYF
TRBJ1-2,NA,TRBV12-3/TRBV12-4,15,CASSWGQGPNYGYTF
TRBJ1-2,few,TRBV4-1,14,CASSQGTPGYGYTF
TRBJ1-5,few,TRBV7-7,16,CASSPRQGYSNQPQHF
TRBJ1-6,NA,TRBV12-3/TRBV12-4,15,CASSLAQGVRSPLHF
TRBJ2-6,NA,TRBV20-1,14,CSASAGSGANVLTF
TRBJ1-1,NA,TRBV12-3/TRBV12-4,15,CASSSGTGLNTEAFF
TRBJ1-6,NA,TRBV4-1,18,CASSQVDMGFSYNSPLHF
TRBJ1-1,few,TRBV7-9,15,CASRPKDRLGTEAFF
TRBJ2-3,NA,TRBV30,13,CAWTGSSTDTQYF
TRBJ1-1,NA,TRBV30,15,CAWRPPGTANTEAFF
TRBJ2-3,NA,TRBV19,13,CASSANPPDTQYF
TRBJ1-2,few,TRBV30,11,CAGLGGRGYTF
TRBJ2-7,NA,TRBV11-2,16,CASSLGLGGHQYEQYF
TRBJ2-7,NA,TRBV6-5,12,CASSYRDREQYF
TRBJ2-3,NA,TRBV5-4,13,CASSAKGTDTQYF
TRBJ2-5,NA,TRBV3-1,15,CATVPRDAMTETQYF
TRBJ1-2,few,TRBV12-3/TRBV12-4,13,CASSLAGGYGYTF
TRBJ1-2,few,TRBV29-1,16,CSVVGVRTLNDYGYTF
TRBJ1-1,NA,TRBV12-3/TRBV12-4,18,CASSRKGRSTLMNTEAFF
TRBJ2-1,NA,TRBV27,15,CASRTDRVGYNEQFF
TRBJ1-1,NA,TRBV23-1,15,CAREGDWGGNTEAFF
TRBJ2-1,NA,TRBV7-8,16,CASHRGERGGYNEQFF
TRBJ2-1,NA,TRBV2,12,CASSGGGHEQFF
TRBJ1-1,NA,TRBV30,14,CAWNLGQGYTEAFF